This TCR beta chain was retrieved from a study of shared clonotypes between healthy human individuals. Each PCR replicate from the sorted subsets contained about 210 ng DNA, which is 30,000 or so T cell genomes. TCRdb's copy holds only in-frame clones and misses some; the assay was immunoSEQ multiplex PCR. The table records millions of clones, approximately 94% of them present only once. Naive CD8 cells lacked CD45RO and underwent positive selection for CCR7, leaving out terminally differentiated effector memory CD45RA+ cells. Nashville, Tennessee was home to all donors, each a Caucasian adult. Per the germline V gene, CDR1 is GTSNPN and CDR2 is SVGIG (reference sequence). Trimming cost V 1 base and J 5 bases; bases outside gene matches: 11. This CDR3 spans 18 amino acids.

This clonotype originated in a man aged 18 to 30 in good health. This chain joins TRBV30 and TRBJ2-1; TRBD2 agrees at 13 bases. The sample consisted of naive CD8+ T cells sorted from blood. CDR3 in amino acids: CAWSGLAGGSLPHNEQFF. In nucleotides, the CDR3 is TGTGCCTGGAGTGGACTAGCGGGAGGTTCCCTACCCCACAATGAGCAGTTCTTC. Supplemented by reference TRBV30 and TRBJ2-1, the full variable domain reads SQTIHQWPATLVQPVGSPLSLECTVEGTSNPNLYWYRQAAGRGLQLLFYSVGIGQISSEVPQNLSASRPQDRQFILSSKKLLLSDSGFYLCAWSGLAGGSLPHNEQFFGPGTRLTVL.